This TCR beta chain was profiled in a study of blood T cell repertoires in COVID-19. The assay was immunoSEQ multiplex PCR, and TCRdb's table has in-frame clones only and misses some. The sample consists of 110,000 or so clones, approximately 80% of them appearing once. This clone has only one observation. The V gene end was trimmed by 4 bases and the J gene end by 5 bases; junction bases not matched to a gene: 4. The length of the CDR3 is 15 residues. Germline V gives CDR1 KGHDR, CDR2 SFDVKD. The specimen was peripheral blood. The chain recombines TRBV24-1 with TRBJ1-4; 9 nucleotides agree with TRBD1. This receptor was identified in a human donor in a cohort sampled during active COVID-19. CDR3 in DNA: TGTGCCACCAGTGACCGGACAGGGGACAATGAAAAACTGTTTTTT. Its translation: CATSDRTGDNEKLFF.